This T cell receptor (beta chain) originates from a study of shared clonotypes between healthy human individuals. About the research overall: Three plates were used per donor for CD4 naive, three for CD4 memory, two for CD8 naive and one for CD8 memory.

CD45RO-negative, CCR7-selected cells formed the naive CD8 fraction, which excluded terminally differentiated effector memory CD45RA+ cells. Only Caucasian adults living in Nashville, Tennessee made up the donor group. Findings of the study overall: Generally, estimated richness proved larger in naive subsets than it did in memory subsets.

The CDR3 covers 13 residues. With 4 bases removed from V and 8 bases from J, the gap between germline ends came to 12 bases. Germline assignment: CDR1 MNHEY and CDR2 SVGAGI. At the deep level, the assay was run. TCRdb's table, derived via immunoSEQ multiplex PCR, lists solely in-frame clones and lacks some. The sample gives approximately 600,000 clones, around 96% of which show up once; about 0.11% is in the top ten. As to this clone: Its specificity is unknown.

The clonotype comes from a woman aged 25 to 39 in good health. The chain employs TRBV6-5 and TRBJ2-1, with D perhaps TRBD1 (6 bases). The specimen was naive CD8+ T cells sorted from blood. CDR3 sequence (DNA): TGTGCCAGCAGTTCGTACAGGGCCGATGAGCAGTTCTTC. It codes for CASSSYRADEQFF.